Below, 14 T cell receptor beta chains from the same sample are listed, as sequenced in a study of primary melanoma T cells and metastatic recurrence. TCRdb's table, derived via immunoSEQ multiplex PCR, lists solely in-frame clones and lacks some. The sample comprises about 150 clones, over 70% of which are singletons, and 15% to 25% rests with the top ten. The sequenced sample was melanoma tumor tissue. Receptors were obtained from a human donor with melanoma.

The chain joins TRBV19 to TRBJ1-5, with D unclear. The CDR3 loop spans 13 amino acids. From germline, CDR1 is LNHDA and CDR2 SQIVND (reference sequence). With 6 bases removed from V and 7 bases from J, the gap between germline ends came to 13 bases. The CDR3 region has the DNA TGTGCCAGTAGCGACTGGACGCGGCAGCCCCAGCATTTT. Its translation: CASSDWTRQPQHF.

The chain employs TRBV11-3 and TRBJ2-1, with D possibly TRBD1 on 6 matching bases. The ends were cut back, 0 bases at V and 5 bases at J, with 17 bases in the middle. The CDR3 consists of 17 residues. The germline V gene has CDR1 SGHNT and CDR2 YENEEA. The CDR3, as DNA: TGTGCCAGCAGCTTAGAGGGGTTTGGGGGCCCAAACAATGAGCAGTTCTTC. Encoded protein: CASSLEGFGGPNNEQFF.

The chain is built from TRBV28 and TRBJ2-5, with 10 bases lining up with TRBD1. CDR3 size: 16 residues. V was clipped by 3 bases and J by 0 bases; unmatched bases: 4. Per germline, CDR1 MDHEN and CDR2 SYDVKM. In DNA form, the CDR3 reads TGTGCCAGCAGTTTTTGGACAGGGGGTGACCAAGAGACCCAGTACTTC. This gives the protein CASSFWTGGDQETQYF.

The chain is built from TRBV6-8 and TRBJ2-7; 8 bases fit TRBD2. Germline V gene sequence: CDR1 MNHGY, CDR2 SAAAGT. Trimming took 6 bases from V and 5 from J; bases not matched to a gene: 9. The CDR3 covers 14 residues. CDR3 sequence: CASSLGAGDHEQYF. The CDR3 DNA reads TGTGCCAGCAGCCTCGGAGCGGGAGACCACGAGCAGTACTTC.

The chain employs TRBV5-1 and TRBJ2-3, with 10 bases aligning to TRBD1. Germline V lookup: CDR1 SGHRS, CDR2 YFSETQ. V was clipped by 0 bases and J by 4 bases; unmatched bases: 2. CDR3 length equals 15 residues. The CDR3 reads CASSLGTGGSDTQYF. CDR3 DNA: TGCGCCAGCAGCTTGGGGACAGGGGGATCAGATACGCAGTATTTT.

The chain uses TRBV18 and TRBJ2-7; 8 bases fit TRBD1. CDR3 size: 15 residues. CDR1 is KGHSH, CDR2 LQKENI, per germline. Germline trimming cut 4 bases from V and 7 bases from J; bases unmatched to any gene: 12. CDR3 protein: CASSLDRGSMREQYF. CDR3 sequence (DNA): TGTGCCAGCTCACTAGACAGGGGCTCGATGAGGGAGCAGTACTTC.

This clone was seen a few times. CDR3 DNA sequence: TGTGCCAGCATGAGACGGCTAACCTACAATGAGCAGTTCTTC. Translated, it gives CASMRRLTYNEQFF. The chain carries TRBV6-8 and TRBJ2-1; D ambiguous. This CDR3 is 14 amino acids long. Germline V gives CDR1 MNHGY, CDR2 SAAAGT. Trimming took 7 bases from V and 2 from J, leaving 12 bases between them.

The genes are TRBV9 and TRBJ2-5; 7 bases line up with TRBD2. Trimming at V came to 1 base and at J to 4 bases, leaving 4 bases not matched to a gene. CDR1 is SGDLS, CDR2 YYNGEE, per germline. The CDR3 spans 14 residues. The CDR3 coding sequence is TGTGCCAGCAGCGTAACGGGGGGTGTAGAGACCCAGTACTTC. Its protein product is CASSVTGGVETQYF. The entire variable domain, with the rest obtained from reference TRBV9 and TRBJ2-5, is as follows: DSGVTQTPKHLITATGQRVTLRCSPRSGDLSVYWYQQSLDQGLQFLIQYYNGEERAKGNILERFSAQQFPDLHSELNLSSLELGDSALYFCASSVTGGVETQYFGPGTRLLVL.

This clone appeared once. The chain carries TRBV23-1 and TRBJ1-3; 7 nucleotides line up with TRBD1. TRBV23-1 is annotated as an ORF whose role is uncertain. Losses at the gene ends were 6 bases for V and 8 bases for J; bases not matched to a gene: 19. This CDR3 has 17 amino acids. In nucleotides, the CDR3 is TGCGCCAGCAGCCAAGGTAGGCGACAGGGATCCGGCGACACCATATATTTT. Amino acid sequence: CASSQGRRQGSGDTIYF.

V and J are TRBV28 and TRBJ1-3, with no clear D. CDR1 is MDHEN, CDR2 SYDVKM, per germline. Trimming pared 3 bases from V and 0 bases from J, leaving 6 bases between. The CDR3 has 14 amino acids. CDR3 sequence: CASSFRGSGNTIYF. The DNA for the CDR3 is TGTGCCAGCAGTTTCCGCGGCTCTGGAAACACCATATATTTT.

The table lists this clone with a count of one. The CDR3 sequence: CASSYWGSTEAFF. CDR3 in DNA: TGTGCCAGCAGTTACTGGGGCTCCACTGAAGCTTTCTTT. V and J are TRBV6-8 and TRBJ1-1, with D possibly matching TRBD1 (5 bases). The CDR3 is made up of 13 amino acids. From germline, CDR1 is MNHGY and CDR2 SAAAGT. V lost 1 base to trimming and J lost 4 bases, with 7 bases between them.

The chain combines TRBV6-8 with TRBJ2-3; a weak D match, TRBD2 (5 bases). Germline V gene lookup returns CDR1 MNHGY and CDR2 SAAAGT. V lost 6 bases and J lost 1, with 8 bases in between. The CDR3 is 13 residues long. The CDR3 region is CASSNGGTDTQYF. The CDR3 DNA is TGTGCCAGCAGCAACGGGGGCACAGATACGCAGTATTTT.

V and J are TRBV14 and TRBJ2-1, with TRBD2 matching 7 bases. CDR1 and CDR2 from the germline V gene are SGHDN and FVKESK. The CDR3 runs to 13 residues. V was clipped by 4 bases and J by 10 bases; unmatched bases: 7. In DNA, the CDR3 is TGTGCCAGCAGCCCTAGCGGACTGAGGGAGCAGTTCTTC. The encoded protein is CASSPSGLREQFF.

The CDR3 here is CASSTPTSGGYNEQFF. The CDR3, as DNA: TGTGCCAGTAGTACTCCCACTAGCGGAGGCTACAATGAGCAGTTCTTC. This chain uses TRBV19 with TRBJ2-1; 8 nucleotides agree with TRBD2. Germline CDR1 is LNHDA and CDR2 is SQIVND (reference sequence). V shed 4 bases, J shed 3 bases, and the junction held 8 bases outside the gene matches. The CDR3 loop spans 16 amino acids.